A single sample is the source of the 16 T cell receptor beta chains below, sequenced in a study of blood T cell repertoires in COVID-19. Profiling relied on immunoSEQ multiplex PCR, and the TCRdb table lists in-frame clones only, not all of them. This sample has some 410,000 clones, with approximately 87% found just once. Sequencing used PBMCs or T cells enriched from blood (not recorded which). The receptor source for this set is a young woman with acute COVID-19.

The chain employs TRBV19 and TRBJ2-6, with D perhaps matching TRBD1 (6 bases). This CDR3 spans 15 amino acids. Looked up from germline, CDR1 is LNHDA and CDR2 is SQIVND (reference sequence). With 6 bases removed from V and 2 bases from J, the gap between germline ends came to 11 bases. CDR3 region: CASRTGYPGANVLTF. For the CDR3, the DNA is TGTGCCAGTAGGACAGGATATCCTGGGGCCAACGTCCTGACTTTC.

The chain uses TRBV5-1 and TRBJ2-5; no firm D call. The CDR3 has 15 amino acids. CDR1 is SGHRS, CDR2 YFSETQ, per germline. V lost 2 bases and J lost 3, with 14 bases in between. CDR3 protein: CASSFASRKEETQYF. For the CDR3, the DNA is TGCGCCAGCAGCTTTGCGTCCAGGAAAGAAGAGACCCAGTACTTC.

This chain uses TRBV3-1 (or the pseudogene TRBV3-2) with TRBJ2-3; TRBD1 matches at 9 bases. CDR3 length: 14 amino acids. From germline, CDR1 is LGHDT and CDR2 YNNKEL (reference sequence). V lost 6 bases, J lost 8 bases, and 9 bases stayed unmatched. The CDR3 nucleotides read TGTGCCAGCAGTGGGAACAGGGGGCTGAGTACGCAGTATTTT. Protein product: CASSGNRGLSTQYF.

This sequence joins TRBV5-1 and TRBJ1-3; the D is unclear. This CDR3 region has 16 residues. CDR1 and CDR2 from the germline V gene are SGHRS and YFSETQ. With 0 bases removed from V and 0 bases from J, the gap between germline ends came to 10 bases. This chain's CDR3 is CASSLGLEPSGNTIYF. Written as DNA, the CDR3 is TGCGCCAGCAGCTTGGGACTCGAGCCCTCTGGAAACACCATATATTTT.

The J gene is TRBJ2-3, the V gene TRBV10-2; 8 bases fit TRBD2. Germline V gene sequence: CDR1 WSHSY, CDR2 SAAADI. This CDR3 has 15 amino acids. V lost 3 bases to trimming and J lost 4 bases; unmatched junction nucleotides: 6. CDR3 DNA: TGCGCCAGCAGTGAACCGGGACTAGGAGCAGATACGCAGTATTTT. Amino acids: CASSEPGLGADTQYF.

V gene TRBV6-2 or TRBV6-3 combines with J gene TRBJ2-1; weak D call: TRBD1 (6 bases). The CDR3 has 16 residues. CDR1 and CDR2 (germline): MNHEY, SVGEGT. V dropped 6 bases and J dropped 4 bases, with 19 bases sitting between them. The CDR3 spells CASSSRAGTQYNEQFF. The CDR3, as DNA: TGTGCCAGCAGCTCCCGGGCCGGGACACAATACAATGAGCAGTTCTTC.

The rearrangement joins TRBV13 to TRBJ2-7; D is unclear. CDR1 is PRHDT and CDR2 is FYEKMQ in the germline V gene (reference sequence). This CDR3 contains 14 residues. Trimming stripped 5 bases from V and 5 bases from J, with 16 bases between. CDR3 nucleotide sequence: TGTGCCAGCAGCCCCGAGGCCGCCGGCCACGAGCAGTACTTC. Amino acid sequence: CASSPEAAGHEQYF.

This chain uses TRBV27 with TRBJ1-2, with TRBD1 as a possible D gene (6 bases). The CDR3 is 12 residues long. Per the germline V gene, CDR1 is MNHEY and CDR2 is SMNVEV (reference sequence). Here the CDR3 reads CGGRGQLYGYTF. The CDR3, as DNA: TGTGGGGGCAGAGGACAGCTCTATGGCTACACCTTC.

The rearrangement joins TRBV6-5 to TRBJ2-7; D perhaps matches TRBD2 (5 bases). Germline V lookup: CDR1 MNHEY, CDR2 SVGAGI. The CDR3 is 15 residues long. Trimming removed 6 bases at V and 3 bases at J, with 18 bases between. Written as DNA, the CDR3 is TGTGCCAGCAGGACACCGGGATCTCGCGGCTACGAGCAGTACTTC. Amino acids: CASRTPGSRGYEQYF.

This chain links TRBV7-8 with TRBJ2-1, with 10 bases aligning to TRBD2. V shed 2 bases and J 7 bases; nucleotides not matched to a gene: 5. Germline CDR1 SGHVS, CDR2 FQNEAQ. The CDR3 sequence is 15 residues long. This CDR3 is CASSLSLAGDNEQFF. The DNA of the CDR3 is TGTGCCAGCAGCTTAAGTCTAGCGGGGGATAATGAGCAGTTCTTC.

This chain connects TRBV9 to TRBJ2-1, with 8 bases aligning to TRBD2. V lost 4 bases, J lost 2 bases, and 5 bases stayed unmatched. The germline V gene has CDR1 SGDLS and CDR2 YYNGEE. The CDR3 sequence is 15 residues long. The CDR3 region has the DNA TGTGCCAGCAGCCCGGGAGGGGGGACCTACAATGAGCAGTTCTTC. Encoded protein: CASSPGGGTYNEQFF.

On this clone itself: Distinct nucleotide sequences in the sample also encode this CDR3. The chain links TRBV5-1 to TRBJ2-7, with 7 bases that match TRBD1. Losses at the gene ends were 0 bases for V and 4 bases for J; bases not matched to a gene: 4. Germline CDR1 SGHRS, CDR2 YFSETQ. The CDR3 loop spans 14 amino acids. The CDR3 sequence is CASSLDRGGYEQYF. The CDR3 region has the DNA TGCGCCAGCAGCTTGGACAGGGGTGGATACGAGCAGTACTTC.

The V gene is TRBV9, the J gene TRBJ2-7, with 7 positions matching TRBD1. Trimming took 3 bases from V and 3 from J; bases not matched to a gene: 6. The CDR3 covers 14 residues. Germline lookup yields CDR1 SGDLS and CDR2 YYNGEE. The CDR3: CASSGRTGDYEQYF. The CDR3 coding sequence is TGTGCCAGCAGCGGACGGACAGGTGACTACGAGCAGTACTTC.

This chain links TRBV7-2 with TRBJ1-2; possible D gene TRBD1, 5 bases. Germline V gene sequence: CDR1 SGHTA, CDR2 FQGNSA. The CDR3 sequence is 15 residues long. V was clipped by 4 bases and J by 8 bases, with 20 bases between them. CDR3 sequence: CASSSSRRGSWGYTF. The CDR3, as DNA: TGTGCCAGCAGCTCCTCCCGGAGGGGCAGTTGGGGCTACACCTTC.

The J gene is TRBJ1-1, the V gene TRBV4-1; possibly TRBD1 for D (5 bases). This CDR3 has 16 residues. Germline CDR1 and CDR2: MGHRA and YSYEKL. Trimming shortened V by 0 bases and J by 4 bases, and 15 bases separated the two germline ends. The CDR3 nucleotides are TGCGCCAGCAGCCAAGATGGGAGGGGCCTGGGCACTGAAGCTTTCTTT. Translation gives CASSQDGRGLGTEAFF.

The CDR3 nucleotides are TGTGCCAGTAGCCGTCCCCAGGACAGACTCTATGGCTACACCTTC. Translating it yields CASSRPQDRLYGYTF. V gene TRBV19 combines with J gene TRBJ1-2, with D tentatively TRBD1 (6 bases). Germline V CDR1 and CDR2: LNHDA, SQIVND (reference sequence). V was pared by 6 bases and J by 4 bases, with 18 bases between. CDR3 length: 15 amino acids.